Listed here are 5 T cell receptor beta chains from one sample, sequenced in a study of shared clonotypes between healthy human individuals (TCRdb year 2020). Libraries were constructed by the immunoSEQ multiplex PCR assay. Here the immuneACCESS table is served through TCRdb, limited to in-frame sequences with V and J called. Missing clones are a known gap in these copies; in checked studies unresolved V genes cover under half, and the rest lacks a known reason. The sample table lists hundreds of thousands of clones, about 95% of them with a count of one. The biggest ten clones account for approximately 0.11% of the sample. CD8 naive samples were CD45RO-negative cells positively selected for CCR7, giving a CD45RA+CCR7+ population that excluded TemRA cells. The source material was naive CD8+ T cells sorted from blood. The sample's cell subset or site label, in plain terms: CD45RA+CCR7+. The source of these receptors is a woman in her 30s in good health.

The V call is TRBV6-5, the J call TRBJ2-7, with 7 bases aligning to TRBD1. The V gene's germline CDR1 is MNHEY and CDR2 SVGAGI. Trimming removed 4 bases from V and 0 bases from J; junction bases left unmatched: 3. The CDR3 is made up of 14 amino acids. The CDR3 nucleotides are TGTGCCAGCAGTTTTGGACAGGCCTCCTACGAGCAGTACTTC. Its protein is CASSFGQASYEQYF.

The chain carries TRBV21-1 and TRBJ2-1; the tabulated D call, TRBD2, remains unverified against the DNA. TRBV21-1 is annotated as a pseudogene. The length of the CDR3 is 21 residues. The CDR3 reads CASSKRLSSGNLPSSYNEQFF. In DNA form, the CDR3 reads TGTGCCAGCAGCAAAAGGCTGTCTAGCGGAAACTTACCGAGCTCCTACAATGAGCAGTTCTTC.

The chain employs TRBV28 and TRBJ2-1, with TRBD2 matching 10 bases. J gave up 6 bases and V 1 base, and 12 bases lay outside the gene matches. This CDR3 comprises 18 residues. Germline CDR1 reads MDHEN; CDR2 reads SYDVKM. CDR3 protein: CASSLLPASGSWRNEQFF. The CDR3 region has the DNA TGTGCCAGCAGTTTATTGCCGGCTAGCGGGAGTTGGCGCAATGAGCAGTTCTTC.

This clone is a singleton in its sample. The rearrangement joins TRBV4-1 to TRBJ2-7; 9 bases map to TRBD1. The CDR3 contains 14 residues. V trimming: 5 bases; J trimming: 6 bases; junction bases outside the gene matches: 8. The germline V gene encodes CDR1 MGHRA and CDR2 YSYEKL. CDR3 coding DNA: TGCGCCAGCAGCTCGCGGACAGGGGTGGTCGAGCAGTACTTC. Translation gives CASSSRTGVVEQYF.

The chain is built from TRBV19 and TRBJ2-3; D uncertain. The CDR3 length is 13 residues. Trimming removed 5 bases from V and 2 bases from J, with 8 bases in between. Germline V CDR1 and CDR2: LNHDA, SQIVND (reference sequence). This CDR3 reads CASSDLNTDTQYF. DNA for the CDR3: TGTGCCAGTAGTGATCTGAACACAGATACGCAGTATTTT.